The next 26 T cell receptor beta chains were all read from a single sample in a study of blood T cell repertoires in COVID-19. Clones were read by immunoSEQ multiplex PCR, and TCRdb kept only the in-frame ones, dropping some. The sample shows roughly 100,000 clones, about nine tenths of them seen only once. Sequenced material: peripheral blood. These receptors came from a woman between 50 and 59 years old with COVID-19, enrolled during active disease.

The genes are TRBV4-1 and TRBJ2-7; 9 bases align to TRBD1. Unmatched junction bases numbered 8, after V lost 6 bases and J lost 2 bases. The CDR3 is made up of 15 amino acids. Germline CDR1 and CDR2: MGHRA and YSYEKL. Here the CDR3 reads CASSPGQGPTYEQYF. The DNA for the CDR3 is TGCGCCAGCAGTCCGGGACAGGGACCTACCTACGAGCAGTACTTC.

The CDR3 region is CASSTGGETQYF. CDR3 coding DNA: TGTGCCAGCAGCACAGGGGGGGAGACCCAGTACTTC. The chain couples TRBV12-3 or TRBV12-4 to TRBJ2-5; 8 bases match TRBD1. The CDR3 loop spans 12 amino acids. Trimming at V came to 6 bases and at J to 5 bases, leaving 2 bases not matched to a gene.

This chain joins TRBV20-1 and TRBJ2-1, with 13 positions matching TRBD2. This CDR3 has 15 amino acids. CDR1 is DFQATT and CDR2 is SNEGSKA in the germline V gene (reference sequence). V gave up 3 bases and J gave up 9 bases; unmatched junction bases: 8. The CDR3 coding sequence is TGCAGTGCTAGTCTACTAGCGGGGGGGCTCGCTGAGCAGTTCTTC. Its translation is CSASLLAGGLAEQFF.

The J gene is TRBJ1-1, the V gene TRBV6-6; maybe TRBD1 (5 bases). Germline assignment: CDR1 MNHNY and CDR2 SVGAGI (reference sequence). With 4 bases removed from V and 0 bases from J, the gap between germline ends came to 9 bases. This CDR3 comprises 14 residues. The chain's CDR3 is CASSLGQLNTEAFF. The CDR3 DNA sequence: TGTGCCAGCAGTTTGGGGCAGTTGAACACTGAAGCTTTCTTT.

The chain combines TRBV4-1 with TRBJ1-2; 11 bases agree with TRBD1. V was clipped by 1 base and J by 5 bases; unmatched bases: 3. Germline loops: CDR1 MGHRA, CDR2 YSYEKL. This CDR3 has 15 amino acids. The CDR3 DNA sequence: TGCGCCAGCAGCCAAGGGGACAGGGGGAATTATGGCTACACCTTC. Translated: CASSQGDRGNYGYTF.

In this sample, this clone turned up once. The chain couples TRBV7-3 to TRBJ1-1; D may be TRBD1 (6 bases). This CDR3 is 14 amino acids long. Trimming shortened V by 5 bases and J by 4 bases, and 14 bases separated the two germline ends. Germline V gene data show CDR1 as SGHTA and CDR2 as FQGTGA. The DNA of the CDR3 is TGTGCCAGCAGCGTTACAGGGTTTGTCACTGAAGCTTTCTTT. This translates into CASSVTGFVTEAFF.

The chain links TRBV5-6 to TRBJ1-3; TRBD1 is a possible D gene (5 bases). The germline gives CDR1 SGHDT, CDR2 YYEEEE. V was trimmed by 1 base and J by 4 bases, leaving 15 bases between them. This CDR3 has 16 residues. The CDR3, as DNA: TGTGCCAGCAGCTTGCGGTCCCCAGGGAGGGGAAACACCATATATTTT. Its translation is CASSLRSPGRGNTIYF.

The CDR3 coding sequence is TGTGCCAGCAGTCCAGGTTCCTCTAATCAGCCCCAGCATTTT. Its protein product is CASSPGSSNQPQHF. The chain links TRBV5-5 to TRBJ1-5; D unresolved. V was pared by 5 bases and J by 4 bases, with 13 bases between. This CDR3 is 14 amino acids long. Germline lookup yields CDR1 SGHKS and CDR2 YYEKEE (reference sequence).

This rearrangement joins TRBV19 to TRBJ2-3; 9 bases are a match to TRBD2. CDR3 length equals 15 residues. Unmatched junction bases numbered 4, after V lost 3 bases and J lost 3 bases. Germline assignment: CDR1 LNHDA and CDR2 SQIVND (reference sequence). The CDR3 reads CASSIPSGVTDTQYF. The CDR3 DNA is TGTGCCAGTAGTATCCCTAGCGGGGTTACAGATACGCAGTATTTT. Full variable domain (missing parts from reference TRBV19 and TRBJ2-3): DGGITQSPKYLFRKEGQNVTLSCEQNLNHDAMYWYRQDPGQGLRLIYYSQIVNDFQKGDIAEGYSVSREKKESFPLTVTSAQKNPTAFYLCASSIPSGVTDTQYFGPGTRLTVL.

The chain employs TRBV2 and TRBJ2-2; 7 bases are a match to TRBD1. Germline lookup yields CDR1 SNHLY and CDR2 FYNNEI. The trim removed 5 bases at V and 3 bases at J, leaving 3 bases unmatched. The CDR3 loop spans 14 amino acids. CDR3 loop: CASSLQGHTGELFF. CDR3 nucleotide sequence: TGTGCCAGCAGTCTACAGGGGCACACCGGGGAGCTGTTTTTT. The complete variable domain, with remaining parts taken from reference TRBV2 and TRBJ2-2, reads EPEVTQTPSHQVTQMGQEVILRCVPISNHLYFYWYRQILGQKVEFLVSFYNNEISEKSEIFDDQFSVERPDGSNFTLKIRSTKLEDSAMYFCASSLQGHTGELFFGEGSRLTVL.

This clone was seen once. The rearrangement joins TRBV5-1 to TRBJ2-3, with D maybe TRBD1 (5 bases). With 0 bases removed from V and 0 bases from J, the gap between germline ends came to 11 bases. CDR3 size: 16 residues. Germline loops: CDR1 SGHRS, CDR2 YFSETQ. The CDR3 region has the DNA TGCGCCAGCAGCTTGGCCGTGCAGGGAAGCACAGATACGCAGTATTTT. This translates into CASSLAVQGSTDTQYF.

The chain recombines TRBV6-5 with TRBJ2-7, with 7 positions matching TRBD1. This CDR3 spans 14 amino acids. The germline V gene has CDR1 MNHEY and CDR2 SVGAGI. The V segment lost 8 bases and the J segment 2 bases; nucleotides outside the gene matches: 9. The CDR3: CASGVDRITYEQYF. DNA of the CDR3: TGTGCCAGCGGAGTGGACAGGATAACCTACGAGCAGTACTTC.

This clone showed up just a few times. The CDR3 nucleotides read TGTGCCAGCAGCGGCAGGTCTTACGAGCAGTACTTC. This codes for CASSGRSYEQYF. J is TRBJ2-7 and V is TRBV7-8; D ambiguous. The germline gives CDR1 SGHVS, CDR2 FQNEAQ. V dropped 5 bases and J dropped 4 bases, with 9 bases sitting between them. The length of the CDR3 is 12 residues.

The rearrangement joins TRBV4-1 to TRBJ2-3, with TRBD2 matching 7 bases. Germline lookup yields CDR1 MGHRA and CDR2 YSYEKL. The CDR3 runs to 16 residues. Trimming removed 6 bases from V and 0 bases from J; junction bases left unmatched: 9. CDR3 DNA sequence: TGCGCCAGCAGGGACTCAGGGCGGGGGAGCACAGATACGCAGTATTTT. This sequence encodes CASRDSGRGSTDTQYF.

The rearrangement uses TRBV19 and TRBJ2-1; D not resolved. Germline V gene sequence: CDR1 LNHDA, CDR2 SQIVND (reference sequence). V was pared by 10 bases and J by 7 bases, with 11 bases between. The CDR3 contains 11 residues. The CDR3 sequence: CATARLNEQFF. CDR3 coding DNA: TGTGCCACGGCGAGGTTAAATGAGCAGTTCTTC.

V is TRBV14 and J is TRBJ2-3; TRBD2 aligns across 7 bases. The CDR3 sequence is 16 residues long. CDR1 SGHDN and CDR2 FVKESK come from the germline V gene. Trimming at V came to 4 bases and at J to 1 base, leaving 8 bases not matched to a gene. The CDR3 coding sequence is TGTGCCAGCAGCCGCCAGCCAGCGGGACGCACAGATACGCAGTATTTT. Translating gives CASSRQPAGRTDTQYF.

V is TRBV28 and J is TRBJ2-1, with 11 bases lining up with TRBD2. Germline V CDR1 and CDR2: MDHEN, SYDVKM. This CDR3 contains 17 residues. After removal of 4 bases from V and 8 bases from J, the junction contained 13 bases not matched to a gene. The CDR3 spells CASSSPTSGAPLDEQFF. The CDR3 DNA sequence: TGTGCCAGCAGTTCTCCGACTAGCGGGGCGCCATTGGATGAGCAGTTCTTC.

The CDR3 nucleotides are TGTGCCAGCAGTTTACGGGGCTATGGCTACACCTTC. This translates into CASSLRGYGYTF. The rearrangement links TRBV12-3 or TRBV12-4 to TRBJ1-2; D is unclear. This CDR3 contains 12 residues. Trimming took off 2 bases at V and 4 bases at J, with 5 bases between the two ends.

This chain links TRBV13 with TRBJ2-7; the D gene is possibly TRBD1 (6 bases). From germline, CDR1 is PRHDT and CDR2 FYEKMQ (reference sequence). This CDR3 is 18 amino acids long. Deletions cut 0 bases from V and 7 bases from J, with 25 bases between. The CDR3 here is CASSLGAAPGTQRREQYF. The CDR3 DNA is TGTGCCAGCAGCTTAGGGGCCGCACCCGGGACACAAAGGAGGGAGCAGTACTTC.

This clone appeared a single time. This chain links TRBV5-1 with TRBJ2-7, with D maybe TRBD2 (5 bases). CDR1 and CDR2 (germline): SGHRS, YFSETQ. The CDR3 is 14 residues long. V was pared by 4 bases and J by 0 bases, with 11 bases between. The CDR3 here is CASSKGVASYEQYF. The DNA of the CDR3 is TGCGCCAGCAGCAAGGGAGTTGCCTCCTACGAGCAGTACTTC.

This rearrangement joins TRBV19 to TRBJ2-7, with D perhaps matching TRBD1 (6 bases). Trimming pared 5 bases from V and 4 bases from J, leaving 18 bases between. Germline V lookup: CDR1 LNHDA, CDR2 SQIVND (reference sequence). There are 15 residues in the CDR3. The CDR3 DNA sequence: TGTGCCAGTAGTGTATCCGGGACACGGGAATACGAGCAGTACTTC. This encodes CASSVSGTREYEQYF.

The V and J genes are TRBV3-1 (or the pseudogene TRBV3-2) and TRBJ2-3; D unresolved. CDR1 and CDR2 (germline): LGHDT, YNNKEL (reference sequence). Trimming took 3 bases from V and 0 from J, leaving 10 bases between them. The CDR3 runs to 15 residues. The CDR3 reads CASSQLSSSTDTQYF. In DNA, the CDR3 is TGTGCCAGCAGCCAGTTATCCTCTAGCACAGATACGCAGTATTTT.

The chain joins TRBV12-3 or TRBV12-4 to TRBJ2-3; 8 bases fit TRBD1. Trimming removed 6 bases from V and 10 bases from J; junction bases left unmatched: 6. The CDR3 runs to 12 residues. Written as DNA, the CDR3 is TGTGCCAGCAGACTTAGCAGGGGGCCGCAGTATTTT. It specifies CASRLSRGPQYF.

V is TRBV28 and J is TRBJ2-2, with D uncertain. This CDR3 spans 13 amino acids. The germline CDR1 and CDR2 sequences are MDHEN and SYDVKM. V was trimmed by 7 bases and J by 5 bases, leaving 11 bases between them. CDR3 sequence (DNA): TGTGCCAGCACCCGCCGGCGGACCGGGGAGCTGTTTTTT. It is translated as CASTRRRTGELFF.

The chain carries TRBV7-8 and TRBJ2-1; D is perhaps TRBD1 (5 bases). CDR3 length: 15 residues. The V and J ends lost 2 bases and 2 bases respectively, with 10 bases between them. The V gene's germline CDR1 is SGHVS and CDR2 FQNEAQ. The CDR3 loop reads CASSLLQGPYNEQFF. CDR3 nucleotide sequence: TGTGCCAGCAGCTTACTCCAGGGCCCCTACAATGAGCAGTTCTTC.

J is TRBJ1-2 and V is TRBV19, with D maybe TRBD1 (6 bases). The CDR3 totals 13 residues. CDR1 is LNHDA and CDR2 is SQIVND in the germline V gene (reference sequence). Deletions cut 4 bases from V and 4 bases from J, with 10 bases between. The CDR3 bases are TGTGCCAGTAGTACTACAGGGCTCTATGGCTACACCTTC. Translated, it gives CASSTTGLYGYTF.